The 18 T cell receptor beta chains below come from one sample, sequenced in a study of T cells after yellow fever vaccination. Using its own MiXCR run on the 5' RACE reads, TCRdb lists one record per CDR3 protein. The sample lists some 160,000 distinct CDR3 sequences, roughly a tenth occurring once. The sequencing used CD8+ T cells sorted from PBMCs, collected 45 days after the yellow fever booster vaccination. The source of these receptors is a man aged 18-30 years who received the YFV17D yellow fever vaccine.

This clonotype was observed a handful of times. The chain carries TRBV5-6 and TRBJ2-1; D gene ambiguous. Germline CDR1 and CDR2: SGHDT and YYEEEE. V was trimmed by 2 bases and J by 9 bases, leaving 9 bases between them. This CDR3 spans 12 amino acids. The CDR3 sequence is CASSFFAGEQFF. CDR3 DNA sequence: TGTGCCAGCAGCTTCTTCGCTGGTGAGCAGTTCTTC.

This chain links TRBV19 with TRBJ1-1; D unresolved. Trimming pared 4 bases from V and 4 bases from J, leaving 10 bases between. Germline CDR1 LNHDA, CDR2 SQIVND (reference sequence). The CDR3 sequence is 13 residues long. DNA for the CDR3: TGTGCCAGTAGTACGTCGGATGGCACTGAAGCTTTCTTT. Protein sequence: CASSTSDGTEAFF.

This clonotype was observed a handful of times. The rearrangement joins TRBV4-1 to TRBJ1-1; 9 positions agree with TRBD1. Germline lookup yields CDR1 MGHRA and CDR2 YSYEKL. The CDR3 extends over 15 amino acids. J was trimmed by 1 base and V by 2 bases; bases with no gene match: 2. CDR3 region: CASSQSGQGNTEAFF. Written as DNA, the CDR3 is TGCGCCAGCAGCCAATCGGGACAGGGGAACACTGAAGCTTTCTTT.

The chain employs TRBV20-1 and TRBJ2-3, with TRBD2 identical over 9 bases. V trimming: 0 bases; J trimming: 2 bases; junction bases outside the gene matches: 6. Germline CDR1 and CDR2: DFQATT and SNEGSKA (reference sequence). The CDR3 contains 16 residues. This CDR3 is CSARDGASGDTDTQYF. CDR3 DNA: TGCAGTGCTAGAGATGGGGCTAGCGGGGACACAGATACGCAGTATTTT.

This chain connects TRBV15 to TRBJ2-1; D may be TRBD1 (6 bases). This CDR3 spans 15 amino acids. The V end lost 1 base, the J end lost 10 bases, and 17 bases lay between the germline ends. CDR1 and CDR2 (germline): LNHNV, YYDKDF (reference sequence). In nucleotides, the CDR3 is TGTGCCACCAGCAGAGTTGGGTCAGGGGAAGGGGAGCAGTTCTTC. Protein product: CATSRVGSGEGEQFF.

This clonotype occurred a few times. The rearrangement uses TRBV19 and TRBJ2-7, with 7 positions matching TRBD1. V lost 3 bases to trimming and J lost 3 bases; unmatched junction nucleotides: 11. Germline loops: CDR1 LNHDA, CDR2 SQIVND (reference sequence). The CDR3 consists of 16 residues. The CDR3 region is CASSISPTGLIYEQYF. The CDR3, as DNA: TGTGCCAGTAGTATCTCCCCGACAGGGTTAATCTACGAGCAGTACTTC.

This clonotype was found many times. The CDR3 loop is CATSYRSGGKLFF. DNA for the CDR3: TGTGCCACCAGCTACCGCTCAGGGGGAAAACTGTTTTTT. The chain employs TRBV15 and TRBJ1-4; 7 nucleotides match TRBD1. The CDR3 contains 13 residues. J was trimmed by 10 bases and V by 5 bases; bases with no gene match: 7. The germline V gene has CDR1 LNHNV and CDR2 YYDKDF (reference sequence).

In this sample, this clonotype turned up a few times. V is TRBV3-1 and J is TRBJ1-5; D remains unclear. Germline V gene sequence: CDR1 LGHDT, CDR2 YNNKEL (reference sequence). The CDR3 is 14 residues long. Trimming left V 1 base short and J 6 bases short, with 10 bases between. The CDR3 here is CASSQGLMGQPQHF. CDR3 in DNA: TGTGCCAGCAGCCAAGGTCTGATGGGTCAGCCCCAGCATTTT.

The chain links TRBV27 to TRBJ2-3; no definite D call. The V end lost 7 bases, the J end lost 1 base, and 15 bases lay between the germline ends. The CDR3 is 15 amino acids. Germline-derived CDR1 and CDR2 are MNHEY and SMNVEV (reference sequence). The CDR3 here is CASNPLRGGTDTQYF. In nucleotides, the CDR3 is TGTGCCAGCAATCCCCTTCGTGGAGGCACAGATACGCAGTATTTT.

The chain is built from TRBV10-3 and TRBJ2-2; 8 nucleotides line up with TRBD1. V shed 0 bases and J 5 bases; nucleotides not matched to a gene: 5. Germline loops: CDR1 ENHRY, CDR2 SYGVKD. The length of the CDR3 is 16 residues. The CDR3, as DNA: TGTGCCATCAGTGAGTCGACAGGGGTGAAAACCGGGGAGCTGTTTTTT. It yields the protein CAISESTGVKTGELFF.

This clonotype was picked up a small number of times. The gene calls are TRBV4-3 and TRBJ1-6, with TRBD1 matching over 9 bases. The CDR3 loop spans 17 amino acids. CDR1 is LGHNA, CDR2 YSLEER, per germline. Trimming at V came to 0 bases and at J to 10 bases, leaving 10 bases not matched to a gene. In DNA, the CDR3 is TGCGCCAGCAGCCAAGAGTGGTGGCACAGGGGGCAATCACCCCTCCACTTT. It encodes CASSQEWWHRGQSPLHF.

This clonotype was picked up many times. The V gene is TRBV6-2 or TRBV6-3, the J gene TRBJ2-7, with D perhaps TRBD1 (5 bases). The germline V and J ends were trimmed by 6 bases and 2 bases, with 17 bases remaining between them. This CDR3 is built from 15 residues. Germline V lookup: CDR1 MNHEY, CDR2 SVGEGT. CDR3 bases: TGTGCCAGCAGCTTTCAGGATGGGGCTACCTACGAGCAGTACGTC. This encodes CASSFQDGATYEQYV.

This chain uses TRBV5-1 with TRBJ1-5; the D gene is possibly TRBD1 (6 bases). Germline V gene lookup returns CDR1 SGHRS and CDR2 YFSETQ. This CDR3 spans 15 amino acids. The V and J ends lost 3 bases and 7 bases respectively, with 17 bases between them. The CDR3 nucleotides read TGCGCCAGCAGCTCCCCCCGGGGGCAAGAACAGCCCCAGCATTTT. Its protein is CASSSPRGQEQPQHF.

On this clonotype: The germline gene is not matched at one end of the junction; a read error may be the cause. The V call is TRBV6-1, the J call TRBJ1-1, with D unresolved. CDR1 MNHNS and CDR2 SASEGT come from the germline V gene. CDR3 length: 14 residues. The chain's CDR3 is CANSEISRVVEAFF. As DNA, the CDR3 is TGTGCCAACAGTGAAATTTCGCGGGTCGTTGAAGCTTTCTTT.

This clonotype was seen more than once but under ten times. The CDR3 DNA sequence: TGCAGCGTTGAGGCCGCTGAGCAGTTCTTC. Translating gives CSVEAAEQFF. V gene TRBV29-1 combines with J gene TRBJ2-1; D is undetermined. CDR1 and CDR2 (germline): SQVTM, ANQGSEA. CDR3 length: 10 amino acids. With 3 bases removed from V and 9 bases from J, the gap between germline ends came to 6 bases.

This chain uses TRBV4-2 with TRBJ2-6; 9 nucleotides line up with TRBD2. The CDR3 is 14 residues long. Germline assignment: CDR1 LGHNA and CDR2 YNFKEQ. J lost 15 bases, V lost 0 bases, and 6 bases had no gene match. Here the CDR3 DNA reads TGTGCCAGCAGCCAAGATGGGCAGCGGGAGGCCCTGACTTTC. It is translated as CASSQDGQREALTF.

This clonotype was seen more than once but under ten times. The V call is TRBV18, the J call TRBJ2-1, with 9 bases identical to TRBD2. CDR3 length equals 17 residues. V dropped 2 bases and J dropped 6; count of bases not matched to a gene: 11. Germline V gene sequence: CDR1 KGHSH, CDR2 LQKENI. The CDR3 bases are TGTGCCAGCTCACCAGATTTTGCGGGGGGGCCGGGCAATGAGCAGTTCTTC. Its protein product is CASSPDFAGGPGNEQFF.

This clonotype was observed a few times. This chain connects TRBV5-5 to TRBJ2-1; 7 bases match TRBD1. The CDR3 has 13 residues. V lost 2 bases and J lost 10; bases outside the gene matches: 6. Germline CDR1 reads SGHKS; CDR2 reads YYEKEE (reference sequence). CDR3 region: CASSFHRGLEQFF. In DNA, the CDR3 is TGTGCCAGCAGCTTCCACAGGGGCTTAGAGCAGTTCTTC.